Listed below are T cell receptor beta chains from one sample, sequenced in a study of regulatory T cells in long-lasting Graves disease. TCRdb re-called the multiplex PCR reads through MiXCR, storing one row per CDR3 protein. The table shows roughly 420,000 distinct CDR3 sequences, with 11% to 15% occurring only once. The sample was also reused in another study, on T cells in Graves' hyperthyroidism and ophthalmopathy.

The specimen comprised peripheral blood mononuclear cells (PBMCs), sampled at new diagnosis, from a patient treated with antithyroid drugs. The receptor source for this set is a woman aged 50 to 65 with Graves disease. CDR3s include the opening cysteine and the closing phenylalanine or tryptophan. A D gene is named only where the DNA matches it firmly. Size is omitted from some rows. Given values are once, few, many or a class for expanded clones.

V	D	J	size	DNA	CDR3
TRBV28	TRBD1	TRBJ2-7	many	TGTGCCAGCAGTACACAGGGGGTAGGCGAGCAGTACTTC	CASSTQGVGEQYF
TRBV18	TRBD2	TRBJ2-1	few	TGTGCCAGCTCACCAATGATAGAAAGGGCTAGCGGGAGCAATGAGCAGTTCTTC	CASSPMIERASGSNEQFF
TRBV5-1	.	TRBJ1-1	many	TGCGCCAGCAGCTCCGGGGCGGAGAACACTGAAGCTTTCTTT	CASSSGAENTEAFF
TRBV28	TRBD2	TRBJ2-1	many	TGTGCCAGCAGACTAGCGGGAGTCGATGAGCAGTTCTTC	CASRLAGVDEQFF
TRBV6-1	.	TRBJ2-2	.	TGTGCCAGCAGAAAGACAGCGAACACCGGGGAGCTGTTTTTT	CASRKTANTGELFF
TRBV14	.	TRBJ2-1	few	TGTGCCAGCAGCCAAGGGGGAGACGGGTCCTACAATGAGCAGTTCTTC	CASSQGGDGSYNEQFF
TRBV5-1	.	TRBJ2-1	many	TGCGCCAGCAGCGGTGGACGGGCTGATGAGCAGTTCTTC	CASSGGRADEQFF
TRBV12-3/TRBV12-4	.	TRBJ1-1	many	TGTGCCAGCAGTTTAACGGGTATTAACACTGAAGCTTTCTTT	CASSLTGINTEAFF
TRBV20-1	TRBD2	TRBJ2-1	many	TGCAGTGCTGCAAGCGGGAGCTCCTACAATGAGCAGTTCTTC	CSAASGSSYNEQFF
TRBV30	.	TRBJ2-5	many	TGTGCCTGGAGGGCCGATTCACAAGAGACCCAGTACTTC	CAWRADSQETQYF
TRBV6-9	.	TRBJ1-3	many	TGTGCCAGCAGTTACACCCCCCACAAGAACTCTGGAAACACCATATATTTT	CASSYTPHKNSGNTIYF
TRBV6-1	.	TRBJ1-3	many	TGTGCCAGCAGAATCACTGGAAACACCATATATTTT	CASRITGNTIYF
TRBV29-1	.	TRBJ2-7	many	TGCAGCGTTGGCAACGGGCAGTACGGGCAGTACTTC	CSVGNGQYGQYF
TRBV28	TRBD1	TRBJ1-5	few	TGTGCCAGCTTGGGAGGGACAGCCAGCAATCAGCCCCAGCATTTT	CASLGGTASNQPQHF
TRBV5-1	TRBD1	TRBJ2-3	many	TGCGCCAGCAGCATCGGACAGGGTCGGGATACGCAGTATTTT	CASSIGQGRDTQYF
TRBV7-2	.	TRBJ1-4	many	TGTGCCAGCAGCTTGGGGACCTATGAAAAACTGTTTTTT	CASSLGTYEKLFF
TRBV19	TRBD1	TRBJ2-5	few	TGTGCCAGTAGTTCCCCTCACAGGGGCGGCGGAGAGACCCAGTACTTC	CASSSPHRGGGETQYF
TRBV30	TRBD1	TRBJ2-3	.	TGTGCCTGGAGGGGACAGGGGCACACAGATACGCAGTATTTT	CAWRGQGHTDTQYF
TRBV5-6	.	TRBJ2-7	.	TGTGCCAGCAGCTTCGTAGGAGCGGCCTACGAGCAGTACTTC	CASSFVGAAYEQYF
TRBV19	TRBD1	TRBJ1-2	.	TGTGCCAGTAGTATTTCCGAAGGGGACAGGTTGTTCTATGGCTACACCTTC	CASSISEGDRLFYGYTF
TRBV5-8	TRBD1	TRBJ2-7	many	TGTGCCAGCAGCCACGGACCGAACAGGGGGTACGAGCAGTACTTC	CASSHGPNRGYEQYF
TRBV5-1	.	TRBJ1-5	many	TGCGCCAGCAGCTTATCAGGGGATCAGCCCCAGCATTTT	CASSLSGDQPQHF
TRBV6-1	.	TRBJ1-2	.	TGTGCCAGCAGTGAACCAGGGGTCTACTATGGCTACACCTTC	CASSEPGVYYGYTF
TRBV29-1	.	TRBJ1-2	many	TGCAGCGTTGACGGGGGGCACGGCTATGGCTACACCTTC	CSVDGGHGYGYTF
TRBV20-1	TRBD2	TRBJ2-3	many	TGCAGTGCTAGAGATTGGGTAGCGGGAGAATCCGATACGCAGTATTTT	CSARDWVAGESDTQYF
TRBV5-1	.	TRBJ2-5	many	TGCGCCAGCAGCCAAACAGGGTTAGAGACCCAGTACTTC	CASSQTGLETQYF
TRBV6-2/TRBV6-3	.	TRBJ1-3	.	TGTGCCAGCAGGACAAATACTGGAAACACCATATATTTT	CASRTNTGNTIYF
TRBV10-3	TRBD1	TRBJ1-4	many	TGTGCCATCAGCCCTACAGGGGGCTTGGCTAATGAAAAACTGTTTTTT	CAISPTGGLANEKLFF
TRBV5-1	.	TRBJ2-2	many	TGCGCCAGCAGCTTGGAATGGGGGACCGGGGAGCTGTTTTTT	CASSLEWGTGELFF
TRBV4-1	.	TRBJ2-3	.	TGCGCCAGCAGCCAAGATAGCGGACCGCCGCCATATACGCAGTATTTT	CASSQDSGPPPYTQYF
TRBV6-1	TRBD2	TRBJ2-1	.	TGTGCCAGCAGTGATGGGACTAGCGGGAGATTTCAGTACAATGAGCAGTTCTTC	CASSDGTSGRFQYNEQFF
TRBV3-1	TRBD2	TRBJ2-5	.	TGTGCCAGCAGCCCCCGGGCGGGAGGACCAGAGACCCAGTACTTC	CASSPRAGGPETQYF
TRBV12-3/TRBV12-4	.	TRBJ1-5	many	TGTGCCAGCAGTTTCGGGTATAGCAATCAGCCCCAGCATTTT	CASSFGYSNQPQHF
TRBV29-1	.	TRBJ2-7	few	TGCAGCGTTGAAACTACGGGAACCTACGAGCAGTACTTC	CSVETTGTYEQYF
TRBV11-3	.	TRBJ2-1	many	TGTGCCAGCAGCTTCGACTCGCGCTCCTACAATGAGCAGTTCTTC	CASSFDSRSYNEQFF
TRBV28	.	TRBJ2-3	few	TGCGCCAGCAGCCAACCACCTCCCCAGCGACCCACAGATACGCAGTATTTT	CASSQPPPQRPTDTQYF
TRBV28	.	TRBJ2-5	many	TGTGCCAGCAGTTCCCACGGTGGGGAGACCCAGTACTTC	CASSSHGGETQYF
TRBV9	TRBD1	TRBJ2-5	many	TGTGCCAGCAGCGTACGCTCACAGGGGGTACCCCAAGAGACCCAGTACTTC	CASSVRSQGVPQETQYF
TRBV5-1	TRBD1	TRBJ2-3	few	TGCGCCAGCAGACCCCCCGGGACAGGGGGAACAGATACGCAGTATTTT	CASRPPGTGGTDTQYF
TRBV28	.	TRBJ2-3	many	TGTGCCAGCAGTTTCGCCGGGAGCATCGATACGCAGTATTTT	CASSFAGSIDTQYF
TRBV5-6	.	TRBJ1-5	.	TGTGCCAGCAGCTGGGGGGGGGAGCCCCAGCATTTT	CASSWGGEPQHF
TRBV4-2	.	TRBJ2-7	many	TGTGCCAGCAGCCAAGTTGGACAGAGCTACGAGCAGTACTTC	CASSQVGQSYEQYF
TRBV7-6	TRBD1	TRBJ2-1	many	TGTGCCAGCAGCCCCCCGACAGGGCCGGAATATGAGCAGTTCTTC	CASSPPTGPEYEQFF
TRBV3-1	.	TRBJ2-1	few	TGTGCCAGCAGCCCCCGGGACTCGATCAATGAGCAGTTCTTC	CASSPRDSINEQFF
TRBV5-1	.	TRBJ1-1	.	TGCGCCAGCAGCTTGTCGGACCCGAACACTGAAGCTTTCTTT	CASSLSDPNTEAFF
TRBV7-9	TRBD2	TRBJ2-1	few	TGTGCCAGCAGCTTACCAAGCGGGAGGGCCTCCTACAATGAGCAGTTCTTC	CASSLPSGRASYNEQFF
TRBV2	TRBD1	TRBJ2-6	once	TGTGCCAGCAGTGGGGACAGGATAAACTCTGGGGCCAACGTCCTGACTTTC	CASSGDRINSGANVLTF